A single sample is the source of the 15 T cell receptor beta chains below, sequenced in a study of regulatory T cells in long-lasting Graves disease. TCR beta libraries were built with iRepertoire HTBI primers and Arm-PCR of CDR3 regions. TCRdb called the multiplex PCR reads again in MiXCR, with one record for every CDR3 protein. The sample lists about 290,000 distinct CDR3 sequences, 22% seen once, with roughly 56% in the top ten. The time point: persistent/refractory GD, antithyroid drugs over 5 years with positive TRAb. Making the TCR library involved RNA that had been extracted from PBMCs. This specimen consisted of peripheral blood mononuclear cells (PBMCs), obtained when the disease was refractory, from a patient treated with antithyroid drugs. These receptors originate from a female donor with Graves disease.

This clonotype was observed many times. V and J are TRBV20-1 and TRBJ2-7, with D possibly called TRBD1 or TRBD2 (5 bases each). This CDR3 comprises 14 residues. Per the germline V gene, CDR1 is DFQATT and CDR2 is SNEGSKA (reference sequence). V was pared by 6 bases and J by 2 bases, with 17 bases between. Here the CDR3 DNA reads TGCAGTGCCTCGCTCGGGACGGCTACCTACGAGCAGTACTTC. The encoded protein is CSASLGTATYEQYF.

This clonotype was detected ten times or more. The chain recombines TRBV12-3 or TRBV12-4 with TRBJ2-2; tentative D call: TRBD1 (5 bases). Trimming left V 7 bases short and J 0 bases short, with 9 bases between. CDR3 size: 14 residues. Here the CDR3 DNA reads TGTGCCAGCATGGACACTACGAACACCGGGGAGCTGTTTTTT. Protein: CASMDTTNTGELFF.

This clonotype was detected a few times. V gene TRBV25-1 combines with J gene TRBJ1-4; D may be TRBD1 (5 bases). Germline V lookup: CDR1 MGHDK, CDR2 SYGVNS. V lost 4 bases to trimming and J lost 6 bases, with 15 bases between them. The CDR3 covers 15 residues. The CDR3 nucleotides are TGTGCCAGCAGTGCCCGCGGGGGTGCCGATGAAAAACTGTTTTTT. Translated: CASSARGGADEKLFF.

J is TRBJ2-4 and V is TRBV6-5; 13 bases are shared with TRBD2. The CDR3 runs 19 residues. Germline V gene sequence: CDR1 MNHEY, CDR2 SVGAGI. The junction had 10 bases not matched to a gene; V was cut back by 3 bases and J by 2 bases. CDR3 nucleotide sequence: TGTGCCAGCAGTTATAAATTCCCCGGGACTAGCGGGACCAAAAACATTCAGTACTTC. This gives the protein CASSYKFPGTSGTKNIQYF.

This clonotype came up a few times. The chain couples TRBV28 to TRBJ2-3, with TRBD2 as a possible D gene (5 bases). V shed 6 bases and J shed 3 bases, with 7 bases lying between them. Per the germline V gene, CDR1 is MDHEN and CDR2 is SYDVKM. CDR3 length equals 12 residues. CDR3 loop: CASSLATDTQYF. The CDR3 DNA sequence: TGTGCCAGCAGCTTAGCGACAGATACGCAGTATTTT.

In its sample, this clonotype was seen many times. The chain has TRBV20-1 and TRBJ1-5, with 7 positions matching TRBD1. Germline V CDR1 and CDR2: DFQATT, SNEGSKA (reference sequence). The CDR3 runs 14 residues. V was clipped by 6 bases and J by 3 bases; unmatched bases: 8. Written as DNA, the CDR3 is TGCAGTGCCCCCCGGACAGGCAACAATCAGCCCCAGCATTTT. This translates into CSAPRTGNNQPQHF.

This clonotype turned up a few times. The chain employs TRBV27 and TRBJ1-1; weak D call: TRBD1 (6 bases). The germline V and J ends were trimmed by 6 bases and 1 base, with 12 bases remaining between them. Germline V gene data show CDR1 as MNHEY and CDR2 as SMNVEV (reference sequence). The CDR3 is made up of 14 amino acids. The CDR3 loop reads CASRTGRENTEAFF. For the CDR3, the DNA is TGTGCCAGCAGAACAGGGAGGGAGAACACTGAAGCTTTCTTT.

The J gene is TRBJ1-2, the V gene TRBV3-1, with TRBD1 as a possible D gene (6 bases). V lost 1 base and J lost 10, with 16 bases in between. This CDR3 region has 14 residues. From germline, CDR1 is LGHDT and CDR2 YNNKEL (reference sequence). This chain's CDR3 is CASSQASQRGIYTF. CDR3 DNA: TGTGCCAGCAGCCAAGCATCCCAAAGGGGGATCTACACCTTC.

CDR3 nucleotide sequence: TGTGCCAGCAGTTACTCAAACCGGGACTCCTTGGGAGTTTATAATTCACCCCTCCACTTT. This encodes CASSYSNRDSLGVYNSPLHF. The V and J genes are TRBV6-9 and TRBJ1-6; perhaps TRBD1 as D (5 bases). Per germline, CDR1 MNHGY and CDR2 SVAAGI. CDR3 length: 20 amino acids. Between the trimmed V and J ends, which lost 3 bases and 4 bases, there was a span of 25 bases.

This chain joins TRBV30 and TRBJ2-5; D call uncertain. This CDR3 region has 17 residues. The germline gives CDR1 GTSNPN, CDR2 SVGIG (reference sequence). Trimming took 3 bases from V and 2 from J, leaving 22 bases between them. For the CDR3, the DNA is TGTGCCTGGAGCCAGCCGTTGACCGTTATGGGACAAGAGACCCAGTACTTC. Its translation: CAWSQPLTVMGQETQYF.

This clonotype was seen a single time. V and J are TRBV24-1 and TRBJ2-7, with 7 bases fitting TRBD2. CDR1 and CDR2 from the germline V gene are KGHDR and SFDVKD. V shed 8 bases, J shed 0 bases, and the junction held 0 bases outside the gene matches. This CDR3 spans 12 amino acids. CDR3 nucleotide sequence: TGTGCCACCAAGCGGGGCTCCTACGAGCAGTACTTC. As protein: CATKRGSYEQYF.

This clonotype was seen many times. The rearrangement joins TRBV6-1 to TRBJ2-5; TRBD1 matches 10 bases. Trimming cost V 5 bases and J 3 bases; bases outside gene matches: 3. This CDR3 region has 14 residues. The V gene's germline CDR1 is MNHNS and CDR2 SASEGT. CDR3 amino acids: CASSRQGAEETQYF. The CDR3 coding sequence is TGTGCCAGCAGTAGACAGGGGGCTGAAGAGACCCAGTACTTC.

This clonotype has just one count. The V gene is TRBV20-1, the J gene TRBJ2-7; 10 nucleotides agree with TRBD2. Trimming cost V 6 bases and J 2 bases; bases outside gene matches: 10. CDR3 length equals 15 residues. Germline values: CDR1 DFQATT, CDR2 SNEGSKA (reference sequence). The CDR3 loop reads CSANPSGSETYEQYF. The CDR3 nucleotides read TGCAGTGCAAACCCTAGCGGGAGTGAAACCTACGAGCAGTACTTC.

This clonotype has at least ten counts. The chain links TRBV28 to TRBJ2-7; D is unclear. The V and J ends lost 3 bases and 3 bases respectively, with 3 bases between them. CDR1 and CDR2 (germline): MDHEN, SYDVKM. The CDR3 is made up of 11 amino acids. The chain's CDR3 is CASSLGYEQYF. Written as DNA, the CDR3 is TGTGCCAGCAGTTTGGGCTACGAGCAGTACTTC.

This clonotype was observed a handful of times. A read error may be the cause here, since a much bigger clone is one base away. The chain joins TRBV28 to TRBJ2-7; D is perhaps TRBD2 (5 bases). Per germline, CDR1 MDHEN and CDR2 SYDVKM. V was pared by 4 bases and J by 4 bases, with 20 bases between. The CDR3 is 16 residues long. The CDR3 nucleotides are TGTGCCAGCAGTTCAGGTCTCTCGGGGTCCGAGTACGAGCAGTACTTC. This gives the protein CASSSGLSGSEYEQYF.